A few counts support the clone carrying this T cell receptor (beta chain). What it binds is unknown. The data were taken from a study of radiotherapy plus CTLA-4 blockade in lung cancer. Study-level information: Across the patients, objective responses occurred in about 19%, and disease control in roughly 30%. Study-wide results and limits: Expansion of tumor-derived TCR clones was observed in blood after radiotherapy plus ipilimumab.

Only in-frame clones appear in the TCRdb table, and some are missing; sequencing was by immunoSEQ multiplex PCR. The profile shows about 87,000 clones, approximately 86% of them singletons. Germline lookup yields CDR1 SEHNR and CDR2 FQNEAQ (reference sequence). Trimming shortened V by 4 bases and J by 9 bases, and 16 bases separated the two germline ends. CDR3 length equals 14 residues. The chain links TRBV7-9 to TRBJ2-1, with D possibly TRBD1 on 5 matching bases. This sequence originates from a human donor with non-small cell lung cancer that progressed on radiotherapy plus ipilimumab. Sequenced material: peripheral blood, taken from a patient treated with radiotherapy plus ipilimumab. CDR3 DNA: TGTGCCAGCAGCTCCGCAGAAAGGGGTGGTGAGCAGTTCTTC. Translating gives CASSSAERGGEQFF.